This T cell receptor beta chain was captured by sequencing in a study of cytomegalovirus exposure and HLA in healthy donors. Study context: Researchers previously reported finding roughly 120 million unique TCR beta sequences from 170 million or so T cells.

V was shortened by 1 base and J by 5 bases, with 12 bases between the two germline ends. Germline lookup yields CDR1 SEHNR and CDR2 FQNEAQ (reference sequence). The CDR3 extends over 15 amino acids. The study ran its PCR with 60 Vbeta and 13 Jbeta primers. Data came from immunoSEQ multiplex PCR; TCRdb stores just in-frame clones and leaves some out. This table holds tens of thousands of clones, about two thirds found once. This clone turned up a few times. The source is a woman aged 40 to 49 in good health and CMV-seropositive. The sequenced material came from PBMCs. The V and J genes are TRBV7-9 and TRBJ2-1; tentatively, D is TRBD2 (7 bases). In DNA, the CDR3 is TGTGCCAGCAGCTTAGACGCGGGGGCCAACAATGAGCAGTTCTTC. Protein sequence: CASSLDAGANNEQFF.